This TCR beta chain was sequenced in a study of OX40 agonist ivuxolimab in advanced cancers. About the study as a whole: Ivuxolimab, which targeted the costimulatory receptor OX40 (CD134), was an agonistic, fully human IgG2 monoclonal antibody. Among the roughly 54 dose-escalation patients, about 19 had hepatocellular carcinoma, about 15 melanoma, 9 renal cell carcinoma and 9 head and neck cancer. A male proportion of 75% to 85% and a mean age of around 60 years, ranging from roughly 23 to 85, were recorded for the dose-escalation cohort. Peripheral TCRbeta sequencing was intended to test whether TCR sequence diversity was altered and clonal T-cell expansion was caused by ivuxolimab. Intravenous ivuxolimab was administered to patients every 2 weeks at six dose levels: 0.01, 0.1, 0.3, 1.5, 3 and 10 mg/kg. The paper describes the monotherapy dose-escalation part (N of about 54 patients) of the phase I trial of ivuxolimab. Three dose-escalation patients achieved partial responses, one with hepatocellular carcinoma and two with cutaneous melanoma. Patients were allowed to have had prior anti-PD-1, anti-PD-L1 or anti-CTLA-4 therapy, and approximately 37% of the dose-escalation patients had been treated with checkpoint inhibitors. General conclusions and limits of the study: Low levels of normalized T-cell clonal expansion were also seen in some nonresponding patients. After ivuxolimab, expanded clones were on average more numerous among CD8+ T cells than among CD4+ T cells. In the 0.1-3.0 mg/kg groups, partial responders were among the patients with the lowest normalized peripheral clonal expansion, particularly in CD8+ T cells. At doses of 0.1 to 3.0 mg/kg, clonal expansion of both CD4+ and CD8+ T cells in blood was seen between baseline and week 6. Antigen specificity was not determined for the clonally expanded peripheral T cells.

Genomic DNA was isolated from the sorted cells so that the TCRbeta CDR3 region could be sequenced. The immunoSEQ Assay was used for sequencing of TCRbeta CDR3 regions. The table comes from immuneACCESS by way of TCRdb, which keeps in-frame sequences with V and J called. Part of the clones is missing from these tables; in studies checked, under half for an unresolved V gene and the rest for unknown reasons. The sample data list 45,000 to 50,000 clones, and around 88% of these were observed just once. The ten largest clonotypes hold 11% to 15% of the sample. With respect to this clone: The antigen this receptor binds is unknown. No quality values exist for individual bases; no much larger clone is one base distant.

CDR1 and CDR2 were assigned from the germline V gene as MGHRA and YSYEKL. The CDR3 has 14 amino acids, counting the end cysteine and phenylalanine. CDR3 DNA only is kept here, 42 bases in frame from base 1. The junction shows trimming of 5 bases on V and 1 base on J, and the gene matches do not reach 1 base of it. Patients with a history of autoimmune disease or receiving systemic immunosuppression were excluded from the trial. In every dose cohort, peripheral blood was drawn for TCR sequencing at baseline, cycle 4 day 1, and cycle 7 day 1. The samples were drawn from a first-in-human, open-label, multicenter phase I dose-escalation trial of ivuxolimab. Adults with locally advanced or metastatic melanoma, renal cell carcinoma, hepatocellular carcinoma or head and neck squamous cell carcinoma were enrolled in the trial. CD4+ and CD8+ T cells were sorted separately from peripheral blood before TCR sequencing.

The chain is encoded by TRBV4-1 joined to TRBJ1-1, with 10 bases matching TRBD1. Source: CD4+ or CD8+ T cells sorted from blood, taken in a trial of the OX40 agonist ivuxolimab. This TCR came from an adult with an advanced solid tumor such as melanoma, head and neck, liver or kidney cancer. The encoded CDR3 is CASSWDRGNTEAFF. The bases read TGCGCCAGCAGCTGGGACAGGGGGAACACTGAAGCTTTCTTT.